The 11 T cell receptor beta chains presented below share a single source sample, sequenced in a study of blood T cell repertoires in COVID-19. Sequencing used immunoSEQ multiplex PCR; TCRdb keeps in-frame clones, though not all of them. Among 250,000 or so clones listed, approximately 86% were seen once. Sequenced material: peripheral blood. These receptors originate from a woman aged 25 to 39 with acute or convalescent COVID-19.

The chain uses TRBV5-4 and TRBJ1-1; D is perhaps TRBD1 (6 bases). The length of the CDR3 is 16 residues. The V end was cut by 1 base, the J end by 7 bases, with 20 bases between. Germline V gene lookup returns CDR1 SGHNT and CDR2 YYREEE (reference sequence). This chain's CDR3 is CASSLRQGPLSGEAFF. Here the CDR3 DNA reads TGTGCCAGCAGCTTGCGGCAGGGGCCCCTTTCGGGTGAAGCTTTCTTT.

The V call is TRBV6-5, the J call TRBJ2-1, with a possible D match to TRBD2 (6 bases). This CDR3 comprises 16 residues. Germline values: CDR1 MNHEY, CDR2 SVGAGI. V shed 0 bases and J shed 2 bases, with 11 bases lying between them. For the CDR3, the DNA is TGTGCCAGCAGTTACTCGAGTAGCGGTCCCTACAATGAGCAGTTCTTC. Amino acid sequence: CASSYSSSGPYNEQFF.

V and J are TRBV19 and TRBJ1-5; D gene ambiguous. The CDR3 has 14 amino acids. Looked up from germline, CDR1 is LNHDA and CDR2 is SQIVND (reference sequence). V lost 2 bases and J 4 bases, leaving 9 bases between the germline ends. CDR3 sequence (DNA): TGTGCCAGTAGTATACCGAGGATGAATCAGCCCCAGCATTTT. Translation: CASSIPRMNQPQHF.

The chain couples TRBV6-2 or TRBV6-3 to TRBJ2-1; 13 bases are a match to TRBD2. Looked up from germline, CDR1 is MNHEY and CDR2 is SVGEGT. The V and J ends lost 2 bases and 4 bases, in that order; junction bases with no gene match: 17. CDR3 size: 21 residues. Written as DNA, the CDR3 is TGTGCCAGCAGTTACCGGCCGGGACTAGCGGGAACAGGGGGGCCATACAATGAGCAGTTCTTC. Its protein is CASSYRPGLAGTGGPYNEQFF.

The V and J genes are TRBV11-3 and TRBJ2-3, with D possibly TRBD2 on 6 matching bases. The CDR3 consists of 13 residues. The ends were cut back, 8 bases at V and 4 bases at J, with 13 bases in the middle. Germline V gene data show CDR1 as SGHNT and CDR2 as YENEEA. CDR3 residues: CASEAGLSDTQYF. The DNA for the CDR3 is TGTGCCAGCGAGGCGGGACTCTCAGATACGCAGTATTTT.

V usage is TRBV19 and J usage is TRBJ1-6; weak D call: TRBD1 (5 bases). The V end was cut by 6 bases, the J end by 6 bases, with 12 bases between. The CDR3 runs to 14 residues. Germline CDR1 LNHDA, CDR2 SQIVND (reference sequence). CDR3 residues: CASSVVTANSPLHF. The CDR3 DNA reads TGTGCCAGTAGCGTGGTGACAGCTAATTCACCCCTCCACTTT.

This chain uses TRBV20-1 with TRBJ2-7; 10 positions match TRBD2. Germline V lookup: CDR1 DFQATT, CDR2 SNEGSKA (reference sequence). The CDR3 consists of 14 residues. The junction had 5 bases not matched to a gene; V was cut back by 3 bases and J by 3 bases. The CDR3 DNA is TGCAGTGCTAGTCGGGGACTAGCGATCTACGAGCAGTACTTC. This encodes CSASRGLAIYEQYF.

The chain employs TRBV19 and TRBJ1-2; TRBD1 aligns across 9 bases. This CDR3 is 14 amino acids long. The J segment lost 7 bases and the V segment lost 4 bases, leaving 7 bases of the junction unmatched. CDR1 and CDR2 from the germline V gene are LNHDA and SQIVND (reference sequence). The CDR3 DNA reads as TGTGCCAGTAGTAGAACGACAGGGGGTTTTGGCTACACCTTC. As protein: CASSRTTGGFGYTF.

This clone was counted a few times. This sequence joins TRBV3-1 (or the pseudogene TRBV3-2) and TRBJ2-7, with 10 bases lining up with TRBD2. CDR3 length: 16 residues. Losses at the gene ends were 2 bases for V and 4 bases for J; bases not matched to a gene: 8. Germline CDR1 is LGHDT and CDR2 is YNNKEL (reference sequence). CDR3 in amino acids: CASSQFPSGSAYEQYF. Written as DNA, the CDR3 is TGTGCCAGCAGCCAATTCCCTAGCGGGAGTGCGTACGAGCAGTACTTC.

The chain links TRBV29-1 to TRBJ1-4, with 9 bases lining up with TRBD1. This CDR3 is built from 13 residues. V lost 5 bases to trimming and J lost 5 bases; unmatched junction nucleotides: 3. Germline CDR1 and CDR2: SQVTM and ANQGSEA. This CDR3 reads CSVSGQGNEKLFF. CDR3 DNA: TGCAGCGTTTCGGGACAGGGAAATGAAAAACTGTTTTTT.

This sequence joins TRBV19 and TRBJ2-1; 8 positions agree with TRBD2. Germline lookup yields CDR1 LNHDA and CDR2 SQIVND (reference sequence). The ends lost 3 bases at V and 7 bases at J; junction bases unmatched: 8. The CDR3 is 15 residues long. The DNA for the CDR3 is TGTGCCAGTAGTATCCCGGGACTAGTGGGGAATGAGCAGTTCTTC. Residues: CASSIPGLVGNEQFF.